A single sample gave rise to the 3 T cell receptor beta chains below, sequenced in a study of cytomegalovirus exposure and HLA in healthy donors (dated by TCRdb to between 2016 and 2019). Library preparation was by the immunoSEQ multiplex PCR assay. A mixture of 60 forward primers for TCR Vbeta segments and 13 reverse primers for TCR Jbeta segments was used in the multiplex PCR. Drawn from immuneACCESS, this table holds only the in-frame rearrangements with V and J called that TCRdb kept. Clones are partly lost; checked studies trace under half to an unresolved V gene and leave the rest unexplained. Recorded for this sample are some 200,000 clones; about four fifths of them occurred a single time. The ten largest clones capture approximately 0.4% of the sample. Sequenced material: PBMCs. These receptors all stem from a male donor in good health and CMV-seropositive.

The CDR3 is CSVEDNGGTYNEQFF. The CDR3 bases are TGCAGCGTTGAAGATAACGGCGGGACTTACAATGAGCAGTTCTTC. This chain connects TRBV29-1 to TRBJ2-1; a possible D gene is TRBD2 (6 bases). Trimming pared 0 bases from V and 4 bases from J, leaving 13 bases between. The CDR3 runs 15 residues. The germline gives CDR1 SQVTM, CDR2 ANQGSEA.

Only a few counts were recorded for this clone. The chain is built from TRBV11-2 and TRBJ2-5; TRBD2 might be the D (7 bases). The CDR3 covers 16 residues. V lost 5 bases to trimming and J lost 5 bases, with 21 bases between them. The germline gives CDR1 SGHAT, CDR2 FQNNGV. The CDR3 DNA reads as TGTGCCAGCAGCCTGGGGAGGGGGGGCACCGGGGAGACCCAGTACTTC. Its protein is CASSLGRGGTGETQYF.

There are a few counts of this clone. This sequence joins TRBV2 and TRBJ1-1; unclear D gene. Per germline, CDR1 SNHLY and CDR2 FYNNEI. The CDR3 extends over 12 amino acids. V lost 7 bases, J lost 6 bases, and 12 bases lay in between. The CDR3 loop is CASTFGWSEAFF. The CDR3, as DNA: TGTGCCAGCACCTTCGGGTGGTCTGAAGCTTTCTTT.